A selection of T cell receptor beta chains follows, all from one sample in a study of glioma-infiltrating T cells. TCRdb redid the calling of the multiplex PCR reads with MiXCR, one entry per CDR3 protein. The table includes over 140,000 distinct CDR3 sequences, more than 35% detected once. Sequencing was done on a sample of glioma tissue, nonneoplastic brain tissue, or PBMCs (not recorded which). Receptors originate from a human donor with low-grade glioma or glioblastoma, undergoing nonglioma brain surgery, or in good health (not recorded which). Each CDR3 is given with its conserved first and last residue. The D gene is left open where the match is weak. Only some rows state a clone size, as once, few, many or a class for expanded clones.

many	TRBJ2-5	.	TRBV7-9	TGTGCCAGCAGCTCAGGGCAAGAGACCCAGTACTTC	CASSSGQETQYF
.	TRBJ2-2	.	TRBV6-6	TGTGCCAGCTCTACTTATAACACCGGGGAGCTGTTTTTT	CASSTYNTGELFF
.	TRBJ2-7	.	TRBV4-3	TGCGCCAGCAGCCAAGGAGGGGAGGGGGACGAGCAGTACTTC	CASSQGGEGDEQYF
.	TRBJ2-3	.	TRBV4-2	TGTGCCAGCAGCCCTTTCGGATTGGATACGCAGTATTTT	CASSPFGLDTQYF
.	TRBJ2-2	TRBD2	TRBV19	TGTGCCAGTACCTTTAGCGGGGGAGTTACCGGGGAGCTGTTTTTT	CASTFSGGVTGELFF
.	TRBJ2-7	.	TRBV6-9	TGTGCCAGCAGTTTAGAACAGGGCCCCTACGAGCAGTACTTC	CASSLEQGPYEQYF
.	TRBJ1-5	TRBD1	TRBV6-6	TGTGCCAGCAGCTCTCGACAGGGGAACAATCAGCCCCAGCATTTT	CASSSRQGNNQPQHF
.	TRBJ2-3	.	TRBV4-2	TGTGCCAGCAGCCGCGGAGGATTTACAGGAACAGATACGCAGTATTTT	CASSRGGFTGTDTQYF
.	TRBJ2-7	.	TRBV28	TGTGCCAGCAGTTTATGGGCTAGCCCAAACTACGAGCAGTACTTC	CASSLWASPNYEQYF
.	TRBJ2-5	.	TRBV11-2	TGTGCCAGCAGCCCACAGGGATTTGGTCAAGAGACCCAGTACTTC	CASSPQGFGQETQYF
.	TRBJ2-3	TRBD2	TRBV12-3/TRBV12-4	TGTGCCAGCAGCACGCTAGCGGAATATACAGATACGCAGTATTTT	CASSTLAEYTDTQYF
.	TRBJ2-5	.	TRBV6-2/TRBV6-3	TGTGCCAGCGGAGGGACTCTCACCAGGAGAGCCCAGTACTTC	CASGGTLTRRAQYF
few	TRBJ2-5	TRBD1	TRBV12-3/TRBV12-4	TGTGCCAGCAGTTTATCACAGGGGGCCGGGCAAGAGACCCAGTACTTC	CASSLSQGAGQETQYF
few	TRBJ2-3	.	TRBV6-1	TGTGCCACCGCCCTGGGGAGGACAGATACGCAGTATTTT	CATALGRTDTQYF
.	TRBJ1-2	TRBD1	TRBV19	TGTGCCAGTTCAGGGACAGAACTTTATGGCTACACCTTC	CASSGTELYGYTF
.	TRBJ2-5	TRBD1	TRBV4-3	TGCGCCAGCAGCCAACACAGGGGACAAGAGACCCAGTACTTC	CASSQHRGQETQYF
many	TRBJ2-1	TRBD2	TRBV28	TGTGCCAGCAAGGGGACTAGCGGGTACAGTAGCTCCTACAATGAGCAGTTCTTC	CASKGTSGYSSSYNEQFF
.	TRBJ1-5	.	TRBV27	TGTGTCAGCAGTTTATCCACAAATCAGCCCCAGCATTTT	CVSSLSTNQPQHF
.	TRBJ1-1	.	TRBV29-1	TGCAGCGCCATTGACCTCAAGGGGACTGAAGCTTTCTTT	CSAIDLKGTEAFF
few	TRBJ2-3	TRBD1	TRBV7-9	TGTGCCAGCAGCTCACCCGGGACAGGGGCAACAGATACGCAGTATTTT	CASSSPGTGATDTQYF
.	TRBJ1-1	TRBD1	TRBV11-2	TGTGCCAGCAGCCAGGGACAGGGGCTAGAAGCTTTCTTT	CASSQGQGLEAFF
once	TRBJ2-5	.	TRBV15	TGTGCCACCTGGCGCGGGATTGGGACCCAGTACTTC	CATWRGIGTQYF
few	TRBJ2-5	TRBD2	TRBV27	TGTGCCAGCAGTTTATCGAGGAGCGGGGGAAAACAAGAGACCCAGTACTTC	CASSLSRSGGKQETQYF
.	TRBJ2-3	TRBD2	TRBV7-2	TGTGCCAGCAGCTTAATAGCGGGGGGGCGGGATACGCAGTATTTT	CASSLIAGGRDTQYF
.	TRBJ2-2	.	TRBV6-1	TGTGCCAGCAGACTGATAACCGGGGAGCTGTTTTTT	CASRLITGELFF
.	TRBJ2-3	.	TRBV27	TGTGCCAGCAGACGGACGTCCTCGGACGCAGATACGCAGTATTTT	CASRRTSSDADTQYF
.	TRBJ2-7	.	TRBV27	TGTGCCAGCAGAAAATCCTGGGGCTACGAGCGGTACTTC	CASRKSWGYERYF
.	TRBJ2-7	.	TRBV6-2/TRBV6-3	TGTGCCAGCAGTTATCAAGGCACCTACGAGCAGTACTTC	CASSYQGTYEQYF
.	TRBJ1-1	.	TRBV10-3	TGTGCCATCAGTGAGGAGGGGGTCACTGAAGCTTTCTTT	CAISEEGVTEAFF
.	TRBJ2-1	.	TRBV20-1	TGCAGCCCTGTTTTGGATGAGCAGCTCTTC	CSPVLDEQLF
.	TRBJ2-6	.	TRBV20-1	TGCAGTGCTAGTAAAGGCCTCTCTGGGGCCAGCGTCCTGACTTTC	CSASKGLSGASVLTF
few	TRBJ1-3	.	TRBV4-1	TGCGCCAGCAGCCAAGGCAAGGGAGCGTATGGAAACACCATATATTTT	CASSQGKGAYGNTIYF
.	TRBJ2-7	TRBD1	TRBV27	TGTGCCAGCAGTAGACCGGGACAGGGCTACGAGCAGTACTTC	CASSRPGQGYEQYF
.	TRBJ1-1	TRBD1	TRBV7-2	TGTGCCAGCAGCTCGACAGGGCTCGAAGCTTTCTTT	CASSSTGLEAFF
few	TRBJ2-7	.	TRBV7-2	TGTGCCAGCATGAAGTGGGGGACTTACGAGCAGTACTTC	CASMKWGTYEQYF
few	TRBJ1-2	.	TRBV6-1	TGTGCCAGCAGTGTTGGCGAGGGAGGCTACACCTTC	CASSVGEGGYTF
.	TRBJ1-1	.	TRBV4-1	TGCGCCAGCAGCCAAGGCAGGGGCACTGAAGCTTTCTTT	CASSQGRGTEAFF
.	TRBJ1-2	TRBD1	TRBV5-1	TGCGCCAGCAGCCCGGACAGGGATGGCTACACCTTC	CASSPDRDGYTF
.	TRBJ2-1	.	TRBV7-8	TGTGCCAGCAGCTCCTCGCCAGCCTATGAGCAGTTCTTC	CASSSSPAYEQFF
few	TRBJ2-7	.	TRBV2	TGTGCCAGCAGTGAAAGGTCAAGTGGTACGCAGTACTTC	CASSERSSGTQYF
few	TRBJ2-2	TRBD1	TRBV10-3	TGTGCCACTCAAGACAGGGGCCTTTACACCGGGGAGCTGTTTTTT	CATQDRGLYTGELFF
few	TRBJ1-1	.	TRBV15	TGTGCCACCAGCAGAGATTATTTTGGACCCGAGAACACTGAAGCTTTCTTT	CATSRDYFGPENTEAFF
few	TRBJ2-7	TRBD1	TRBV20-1	TGCAGTGCCAAGACAGGGTTCGAGCAGTACTTC	CSAKTGFEQYF
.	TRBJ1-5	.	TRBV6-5	TGTGCCAGCGCAGGGGCGGAAGGTCAGCCCCAGCATTTT	CASAGAEGQPQHF
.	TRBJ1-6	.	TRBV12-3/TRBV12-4	TGTGCCAGCAGTTTTTCCAGGGGAGCGTTTTCACCCCTCCACTTT	CASSFSRGAFSPLHF
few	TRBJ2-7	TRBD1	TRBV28	TGTGCCAGCCTATACAGGGGGCCCAACGAGCAGTACTTC	CASLYRGPNEQYF
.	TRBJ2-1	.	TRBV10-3	TGTGCCATCAGTGCACTCCAATACAATGAGCAGTTCTTC	CAISALQYNEQFF